Listed below are T cell receptor beta chains from one sample, sequenced in a study of response to subunit inactivated influenza vaccine. Each CDR3 protein is one row after TCRdb ran MiXCR on the RT-PCR reads. The profile shows a few hundred thousand distinct CDR3 sequences, roughly 22% of them singletons. The starting material was PBMCs from blood, obtained about 19 months after vaccination. The source is a man between 50 and 75 years old who received an inactivated influenza vaccine. Both conserved end residues are part of each CDR3. D genes are given only for firm matches. Not every row has a clone size; where given, it reads once, few, many or a size class.

V	J	size	D	CDR3	DNA
TRBV20-1	TRBJ1-5	few	TRBD1	CSASSRDRDSNQPQHF	TGCAGTGCTAGTTCCCGGGACAGGGATAGCAATCAGCCCCAGCATTTT
TRBV27	TRBJ2-7	.	TRBD2	CASRASGTYEQYF	TGTGCCAGTCGAGCTAGCGGGACCTACGAGCAGTACTTC
TRBV6-2/TRBV6-3	TRBJ1-1	.	TRBD1	CASRPGGETEAFF	TGTGCCAGCAGACCAGGGGGCGAAACTGAAGCTTTCTTT
TRBV28	TRBJ1-4	.	.	CASSSAQGRWEKLFF	TGTGCCAGCAGTTCTGCTCAGGGGCGCTGGGAAAAACTGTTTTTT
TRBV5-1	TRBJ1-2	.	TRBD1	CASSLTGVGYGYTF	TGCGCCAGCAGCTTGACAGGGGTGGGCTATGGCTACACCTTC
TRBV12-3/TRBV12-4	TRBJ2-7	few	.	CASSPFGSNSYEQYF	TGTGCCAGCAGTCCGTTCGGTTCCAACTCCTACGAGCAGTACTTC
TRBV21-1	TRBJ1-6	many	.	CASTPGRNNSPLHF	TGTGCCAGCACCCCCGGACGGAATAATTCACCCCTCCACTTT
TRBV5-1	TRBJ2-3	few	.	CASSLEVGTDTQYF	TGCGCCAGCAGCTTGGAGGTGGGCACAGATACGCAGTATTTT
TRBV6-1	TRBJ1-2	.	TRBD1	CASSPNPGGVYGYTF	TGTGCCAGCAGCCCCAACCCAGGGGGCGTCTATGGCTACACCTTC
TRBV7-9	TRBJ2-5	once	.	CASSTLSSVQETQYF	TGTGCCAGCAGCACCCTTTCTAGCGTCCAAGAGACCCAGTACTTC
TRBV4-2	TRBJ1-4	many	TRBD1	CASSQEQGDEKLFF	TGTGCCAGCAGCCAAGAACAGGGGGATGAAAAACTGTTTTTT
TRBV7-2	TRBJ2-1	.	TRBD2	CASSLGTSGGAVEQFF	TGTGCCAGCAGCTTAGGGACTAGCGGGGGGGCCGTTGAGCAGTTCTTC
TRBV5-1	TRBJ1-1	many	.	CASRHTGTQNTEAFF	TGCGCCAGCAGACATACCGGGACCCAGAACACTGAAGCTTTCTTT
TRBV4-2	TRBJ2-5	many	.	CASSRRTDKETQYF	TGTGCCAGCAGCCGTCGAACGGACAAAGAGACCCAGTACTTC
TRBV18	TRBJ1-1	.	TRBD1	CASSPGTVTEAFF	TGTGCCAGCTCGCCCGGGACAGTAACTGAAGCTTTCTTT
TRBV23-1	TRBJ2-1	few	.	CASSPRYRRMFF	TGCGCCAGCAGTCCTAGGTACAGGAGAATGTTCTTC
TRBV6-5	TRBJ1-1	many	.	CASSYAWGSGTEAFF	TGTGCCAGCAGTTACGCATGGGGCTCGGGCACTGAAGCTTTCTTT
TRBV28	TRBJ1-1	.	.	CASNGVWENEAFF	TGTGCCAGCAATGGGGTATGGGAGAATGAAGCTTTCTTT
TRBV11-2	TRBJ1-5	.	TRBD1	CASSLSIQGGNQPQHF	TGTGCCAGCAGCTTAAGTATCCAGGGGGGCAATCAGCCCCAGCATTTT
TRBV29-1	TRBJ2-7	.	.	CSVGLGYEQYF	TGCAGCGTCGGTTTGGGATACGAGCAGTACTTC
TRBV4-2	TRBJ2-7	.	.	CASSQRAGAAYEQYF	TGTGCCAGCAGCCAGAGGGCCGGAGCGGCCTACGAGCAGTACTTC
TRBV18	TRBJ2-7	.	TRBD1	CASSPGQGTYYEQYF	TGTGCCAGCTCCCCGGGACAGGGGACTTACTACGAGCAGTACTTC
TRBV12-3/TRBV12-4	TRBJ2-7	few	.	CASSLSNSRSEQYF	TGTGCCAGCAGTTTGTCCAATAGTCGTAGCGAGCAGTACTTC
TRBV12-3/TRBV12-4	TRBJ1-2	.	TRBD1	CASSPPGQGAGYTF	TGTGCCAGCAGTCCGCCGGGACAGGGGGCTGGCTACACCTTC
TRBV11-2	TRBJ1-1	.	.	CASSLAGGPPEAFF	TGTGCCAGCAGCTTAGCCGGGGGTCCCCCTGAAGCTTTCTTT
TRBV5-6	TRBJ2-7	many	.	CASSWTQGEQYF	TGTGCCAGCAGCTGGACACAGGGCGAGCAGTACTTC
TRBV4-1	TRBJ1-4	many	.	CASSQRNTGANEKLFF	TGCGCCAGCAGCCAACGAAATACAGGAGCTAATGAAAAACTGTTTTTT
TRBV7-2	TRBJ2-7	.	.	CASSTNPGLNYEQYF	TGTGCCAGCAGCACCAATCCGGGACTGAACTACGAGCAGTACTTC
TRBV6-6	TRBJ1-1	.	.	CASSYHLNTEAFF	TGTGCCAGCAGTTACCATTTGAACACTGAAGCTTTCTTT
TRBV11-2	TRBJ2-3	.	TRBD2	CTSSSRLAGGSSRTDTQYF	TGTACCAGCAGCTCTCGACTAGCGGGAGGGAGTTCTCGCACAGATACGCAGTATTTT
TRBV3-1	TRBJ1-4	many	.	CASSLRGVSATNEKLFF	TGTGCCAGCAGCCTCCGTGGAGTCTCTGCAACTAATGAAAAACTGTTTTTT
TRBV11-2	TRBJ2-7	.	.	CASSLDRRYEQYF	TGTGCCAGCAGCTTGGATCGGCGGTACGAGCAGTACTTC
TRBV14	TRBJ1-1	many	.	CASSQTRNTEAFF	TGTGCCAGCAGCCAAACCAGGAACACTGAAGCTTTCTTT
TRBV12-3/TRBV12-4	TRBJ1-1	many	.	CASSQIENTEAFF	TGTGCCAGCAGTCAAATAGAGAACACTGAAGCTTTCTTT
TRBV7-9	TRBJ2-3	.	.	CASSTRITSTDTQYF	TGTGCCAGCAGCACTAGGATAACTAGCACAGATACGCAGTATTTT
TRBV27	TRBJ2-5	.	TRBD2	CASSLLAGAAGETQYF	TGTGCCAGCAGTTTACTAGCGGGAGCTGCTGGGGAGACCCAGTACTTC
TRBV4-3	TRBJ2-1	.	.	CASSQSPTGTTSYNEQFF	TGCGCCAGCAGCCAGTCCCCTACCGGGACCACCAGCTACAATGAGCAGTTCTTC
TRBV27	TRBJ2-7	few	.	CASSLLPDTEQYF	TGTGCCAGCAGTTTACTTCCGGACACAGAGCAGTACTTC
TRBV29-1	TRBJ2-3	few	.	CSVEASSTDTQYF	TGCAGCGTTGAGGCTAGCAGCACAGATACGCAGTATTTT
TRBV7-2	TRBJ1-5	few	.	CASSPEGNQPQHF	TGTGCCAGCAGCCCGGAGGGGAATCAGCCCCAGCATTTT
TRBV2	TRBJ2-3	many	TRBD1	CASILDRASKRDTQYF	TGTGCCAGCATCCTTGACAGGGCCTCTAAGAGGGATACGCAGTATTTT
TRBV20-1	TRBJ1-4	.	TRBD1	CSWGPGQAVKLFF	TGCAGCTGGGGCCCGGGACAGGCAGTAAAACTGTTTTTT
TRBV24-1	TRBJ1-5	few	TRBD1	CATSGQGADNQPQHF	TGTGCCACCAGTGGCCAGGGGGCTGACAATCAGCCCCAGCATTTT
TRBV5-5	TRBJ1-2	few	.	CASSFLTEALNYGYTF	TGTGCCAGCAGCTTCTTAACGGAGGCCCTTAACTATGGCTACACCTTC
TRBV29-1	TRBJ2-2	few	.	CSVEGSGELFF	TGCAGCGTTGAGGGGTCCGGGGAGCTGTTTTTT
TRBV7-2	TRBJ2-5	few	.	CASSRLNRDYQETQYF	TGTGCCAGCAGCCGTCTCAACAGGGATTACCAAGAGACCCAGTACTTC
TRBV11-2	TRBJ2-7	once	TRBD1	CASSLPGQGLYEQYF	TGTGCCAGCAGTCTTCCGGGACAGGGGTTGTACGAGCAGTACTTC